This T cell receptor (beta chain) was captured in a study of cytomegalovirus exposure and HLA in healthy donors. Across the study: Earlier results showed approximately 110 million unique TCR beta sequences derived from roughly 180 million T cells. Study-wide results and limits: Later analysis showed TCR association rates varying by HLA locus, highest for DRB1 and lowest for HLA-C. An analysis was carried out later, and it reportedly showed fewer N-insertions in an Asian-associated ancestry cluster than the approximately 680-donor mean.

In the PCR, 60 Vbeta and 13 Jbeta primers were used. Profiling relied on immunoSEQ multiplex PCR, and the TCRdb table lists in-frame clones only, not all of them. The sample consists of 150,000 to 200,000 clones, approximately 65% of them appearing once. Note on this clone: Its cognate antigen is unknown.

Donors were ostensibly healthy at sampling, although undocumented immune exposures were probable. This CDR3 is 17 amino acids long. Germline V gene lookup returns CDR1 SGHTA and CDR2 FQGTGA. V lost 5 bases and J lost 1, with 17 bases in between. The chain recombines TRBV7-3 with TRBJ2-2; D may be TRBD1 (5 bases). This clonotype was obtained from a man aged 40-55 years in good health and CMV-seronegative. What was sequenced was PBMCs. The chain's CDR3 is CASSPLTDPRNTGELFF. CDR3 bases: TGTGCCAGCAGCCCCTTGACAGACCCGAGGAACACCGGGGAGCTGTTTTTT.